A selection of T cell receptor beta chains follows, all from one sample in a study of blood T cell repertoires in COVID-19. Assay: immunoSEQ multiplex PCR; the TCRdb copy retains only in-frame clones and omits some. The sample has tens of thousands of clones, approximately 90% seen once. Sequencing used peripheral blood. Receptors were obtained from a man aged 65 to 79 with active or convalescent COVID-19. The CDR3 runs from the conserved cysteine through the conserved F or W. D genes are given only for firm matches. Rows give clone size only sometimes, using once, few, many, or a class for an expanded clone.

TGTGCCAGCAGCTTCAGGTTGGACACTGAAGCTTTCTTT,CASSFRLDTEAFF,.,TRBV7-3,TRBJ1-1,.
TGTGCCAGCAGTCACCCTAACGACAGGGGGCGCCTCTATGGCTACACCTTC,CASSHPNDRGRLYGYTF,.,TRBV6-6,TRBJ1-2,TRBD1
TGTGCCAGCAGCCCCGGGTCCATCTACAATGAGCAGTTCTTC,CASSPGSIYNEQFF,.,TRBV5-4,TRBJ2-1,.
TGTGCCAGCTCACCACCGGGGAGGGCCTCCAATGAGCAGTTCTTC,CASSPPGRASNEQFF,.,TRBV18,TRBJ2-1,TRBD2
TGTGCCAGCAGCCCAAGGACAGGCTACGAGCAGTACTTC,CASSPRTGYEQYF,.,TRBV7-3,TRBJ2-7,TRBD1
TGTGCCAGCTCGGTAATCAATCAGCCCCAGCATTTT,CASSVINQPQHF,.,TRBV28,TRBJ1-5,.
TGTGCCAGCAGTTCCACCGTTGAGAGGGCTCAGCAGTACTTC,CASSSTVERAQQYF,.,TRBV28,TRBJ2-7,.
TGTGCCAGCTCACCACCTACAGGGCAAAATGAGCAGTTCTTC,CASSPPTGQNEQFF,few,TRBV18,TRBJ2-1,.
TGTGCCAGCAGTAAAAGTCCGGGAAACACTGAAGCTTTCTTT,CASSKSPGNTEAFF,.,TRBV28,TRBJ1-1,.
TGTGCCAGTAGCACAGGGACAGGGGCCATGAACACTGAAGCTTTCTTT,CASSTGTGAMNTEAFF,.,TRBV19,TRBJ1-1,TRBD1
TGCAGCGTTGAGGGCCGGCGGGCCTACGAGCAGTACTTC,CSVEGRRAYEQYF,.,TRBV29-1,TRBJ2-7,.